This note documents a single TCR beta chain sequence. Its antigen remains unidentified. CDR3 length equals 14 residues. V lost 3 bases and J lost 7, with 13 bases in between. This record comes from a study of T-cell memory formation after mild COVID-19. In the study overall: There were largely donor-specific TCR clusters. Notes on the study in general: Cross-reactive memory apparently joined, as some responding clones appeared in pre-infection memory. Clones contracting over day 15 to 85 were CD4/CD8 balanced, with later expanders leaning CD4+.

TCRdb called the 5' RACE reads again in MiXCR, with one record for every CDR3 protein. This sample has approximately 340,000 distinct CDR3 sequences, with about an eighth found just once. The V gene is TRBV12-3 or TRBV12-4, the J gene TRBJ1-5, with no clear D. The sequence was collected from a man aged 18 to 30 who had mild COVID-19 (a few samples of this study predate the infection). Cell type and time point are not known. Sequencing was done on a sample of PBMCs or a T cell subset sorted from them (not recorded which). The CDR3 coding sequence is TGTGCCAGCAGTTTTTACAGTCCCGGACAGCCCCAGCATTTT. Its translation is CASSFYSPGQPQHF.